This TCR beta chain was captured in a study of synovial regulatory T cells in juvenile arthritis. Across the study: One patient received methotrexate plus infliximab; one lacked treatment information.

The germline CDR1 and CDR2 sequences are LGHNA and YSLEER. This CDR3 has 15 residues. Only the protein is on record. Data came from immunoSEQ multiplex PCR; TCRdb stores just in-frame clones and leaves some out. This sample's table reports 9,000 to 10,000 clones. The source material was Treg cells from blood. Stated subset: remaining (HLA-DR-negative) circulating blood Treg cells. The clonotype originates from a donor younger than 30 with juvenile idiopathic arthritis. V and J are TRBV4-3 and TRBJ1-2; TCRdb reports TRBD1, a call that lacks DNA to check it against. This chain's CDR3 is CASSLDRGLGYGYTF.